The 17 T cell receptor beta chains reported below all come from one sample, sequenced in a study of beta chain features in type 1 diabetes. No cognate antigen is known for these TCRs. Study-level results: The study found moderately but significantly shorter TCRB CDR3s in all four CD4+ subsets of Type 1 diabetes patients.

The sequenced template was cDNA made from the entire isolated RNA. Some clones are missing from TCRdb's copy, which holds only in-frame ones; the method was immunoSEQ multiplex PCR. The table has approximately 600,000 clones, around 12% seen once. The sequenced material came from naive CD4+ T cells from blood. The receptors were sampled from a young man with type 1 diabetes.

This clone was counted a few times. V gene TRBV7-2 combines with J gene TRBJ2-5; 9 nucleotides align to TRBD1. In germline, CDR1 is SGHTA, CDR2 FQGNSA. V gave up 3 bases and J gave up 4 bases; unmatched junction bases: 12. The length of the CDR3 is 17 residues. The CDR3 region has the DNA TGTGCCAGCAGCTTCCGGACAGGGGCCCAACCGGCAGAGACCCAGTACTTC. It encodes CASSFRTGAQPAETQYF. The entire variable domain, with the rest obtained from reference TRBV7-2 and TRBJ2-5, is as follows: GAGVSQSPSNKVTEKGKDVELRCDPISGHTALYWYRQSLGQGLEFLIYFQGNSAPDKSGLPSDRFSAERTGGSVSTLTIQRTQQEDSAVYLCASSFRTGAQPAETQYFGPGTRLLVL.

V is TRBV7-2 and J is TRBJ2-7, with 7 nucleotides matching TRBD1. Germline CDR1 SGHTA, CDR2 FQGNSA. This CDR3 spans 14 amino acids. V was pared by 5 bases and J by 2 bases, with 6 bases of the junction left unmatched. The CDR3 spells CASSITGTAYEQYF. The CDR3 DNA is TGTGCCAGCAGCATAACCGGGACAGCCTACGAGCAGTACTTC. Together with reference TRBV7-2 and TRBJ2-7, the CDR3 gives the full variable domain: GAGVSQSPSNKVTEKGKDVELRCDPISGHTALYWYRQSLGQGLEFLIYFQGNSAPDKSGLPSDRFSAERTGGSVSTLTIQRTQQEDSAVYLCASSITGTAYEQYFGPGTRLTVT.

The chain links TRBV6-5 to TRBJ2-7, with D possibly TRBD2 on 6 matching bases. The CDR3 consists of 14 residues. Germline V gene sequence: CDR1 MNHEY, CDR2 SVGAGI. The V and J ends lost 5 bases and 3 bases respectively, with 14 bases between them. Here the CDR3 reads CASSLTWEDYEQYF. CDR3 in DNA: TGTGCCAGCAGTCTGACTTGGGAGGACTACGAGCAGTACTTC.

This chain connects TRBV10-3 to TRBJ1-5; weak D call: TRBD1 (5 bases). Between the trimmed V and J ends, which lost 6 bases and 0 bases, there was a span of 9 bases. The CDR3 is 14 amino acids. Germline lookup yields CDR1 ENHRY and CDR2 SYGVKD. As DNA, the CDR3 is TGTGCCATCAGCCGGGACTATAGCAATCAGCCCCAGCATTTT. This translates into CAISRDYSNQPQHF.

V is TRBV6-5 and J is TRBJ2-7, with D uncertain. The CDR3 contains 15 residues. Trimming took off 5 bases at V and 2 bases at J, with 16 bases between the two ends. Germline CDR1 and CDR2: MNHEY and SVGAGI. For the CDR3, the DNA is TGTGCCAGCAGTATAGGTCGACGGGCCCCCTACGAGCAGTACTTC. Its protein is CASSIGRRAPYEQYF.

This clone was seen many times. The rearrangement uses TRBV5-1 and TRBJ2-2; D is unclear. Germline V gives CDR1 SGHRS, CDR2 YFSETQ. Trimming stripped 7 bases from V and 3 bases from J, with 7 bases between. The CDR3 is made up of 12 amino acids. CDR3 bases: TGCGCCAGCTCAACATACACCGGGGAGCTGTTTTTT. It translates to CASSTYTGELFF.

This sequence joins TRBV10-3 and TRBJ1-4, with D maybe TRBD1 (5 bases). Per the germline V gene, CDR1 is ENHRY and CDR2 is SYGVKD. The V end was cut by 5 bases, the J end by 10 bases, with 20 bases between. The CDR3 loop spans 15 amino acids. In nucleotides, the CDR3 is TGTGCCATCAGTCAGACAGAGGGATATTCGGGAAAACTGTTTTTT. Its translation: CAISQTEGYSGKLFF.

The chain is built from TRBV25-1 and TRBJ1-4, with D perhaps TRBD1 (5 bases). The CDR3 sequence is 14 residues long. The V end lost 3 bases, the J end lost 7 bases, and 12 bases lay between the germline ends. Germline CDR1 MGHDK, CDR2 SYGVNS. The CDR3 reads CASSDGGIAEKLFF. In nucleotides, the CDR3 is TGTGCCAGCAGTGATGGGGGGATTGCTGAAAAACTGTTTTTT.

As regards this clone: Other DNA sequences in this sample translate to the same CDR3. The rearrangement uses TRBV4-3 and TRBJ1-6, with D uncertain. The CDR3 has 12 residues. Trimming left V 3 bases short and J 6 bases short, with 3 bases between. Looked up from germline, CDR1 is LGHNA and CDR2 is YSLEER. CDR3 coding DNA: TGCGCCAGCAGCCACCCTAATTCACCCCTCCACTTT. Translated, it gives CASSHPNSPLHF.

This clone was observed a handful of times. The CDR3 protein is CASSLDGYTTGELFF. CDR3 bases: TGTGCCAGCAGTTTAGACGGTTACACCACCGGGGAGCTGTTTTTT. The gene calls are TRBV28 and TRBJ2-2; D not certain. Germline V gene sequence: CDR1 MDHEN, CDR2 SYDVKM. Trimming removed 2 bases from V and 4 bases from J, with 11 bases in between. The CDR3 has 15 amino acids.

This clone has just a few counts. The chain combines TRBV5-6 with TRBJ1-5; no reliable D call. The CDR3 is 14 residues long. Germline CDR1 and CDR2: SGHDT and YYEEEE. The ends were cut back, 5 bases at V and 7 bases at J, with 16 bases in the middle. CDR3 loop: CASRRAGSDQPQHF. The CDR3, as DNA: TGTGCCAGCAGGCGAGCCGGGAGCGACCAGCCCCAGCATTTT.

The CDR3 nucleotides read TGTGCCAGCAGCTCCCCCGCGGGGGCCACCGGGGAGCTGTTTTTT. Translated: CASSSPAGATGELFF. The chain links TRBV9 to TRBJ2-2, with a possible D match to TRBD2 (7 bases). CDR3 size: 15 residues. V lost 4 bases to trimming and J lost 4 bases, with 14 bases between them. Germline values: CDR1 SGDLS, CDR2 YYNGEE.

In this sample, this clone turned up a few times. The chain carries TRBV29-1 and TRBJ1-2, with a possible D match to TRBD1 (5 bases). Germline V lookup: CDR1 SQVTM, CDR2 ANQGSEA. This CDR3 comprises 15 residues. Trimming pared 5 bases from V and 0 bases from J, leaving 16 bases between. The CDR3 here is CSVQGVGGANYGYTF. DNA of the CDR3: TGCAGCGTTCAGGGCGTGGGGGGGGCTAACTATGGCTACACCTTC.

This chain links TRBV28 with TRBJ2-2; D call uncertain. This CDR3 has 14 amino acids. V was clipped by 3 bases and J by 7 bases, with 12 bases between them. Germline V gene data show CDR1 as MDHEN and CDR2 as SYDVKM. In nucleotides, the CDR3 is TGTGCCAGCAGTTTGACCCAGGCGAACGGGGAGCTGTTTTTT. Amino acid sequence: CASSLTQANGELFF.

The chain is built from TRBV7-9 and TRBJ1-1; weak D call: TRBD1 (5 bases). V lost 5 bases and J lost 3, with 19 bases in between. Per germline, CDR1 SEHNR and CDR2 FQNEAQ (reference sequence). CDR3 length: 16 amino acids. The CDR3 sequence: CASSPGTYRRDTEAFF. In nucleotides, the CDR3 is TGTGCCAGCAGCCCGGGGACCTACCGGCGGGACACTGAAGCTTTCTTT.

The J gene is TRBJ2-7, the V gene TRBV14; D unresolved. Germline V CDR1 and CDR2: SGHDN, FVKESK. V lost 0 bases to trimming and J lost 2 bases, with 8 bases between them. The length of the CDR3 is 14 residues. CDR3 region: CASSQDHGPYEQYF. For the CDR3, the DNA is TGTGCCAGCAGCCAAGATCACGGACCCTACGAGCAGTACTTC.

The chain combines TRBV30 with TRBJ2-3, with 8 bases identical to TRBD1. Germline V gives CDR1 GTSNPN, CDR2 SVGIG (reference sequence). This CDR3 has 14 amino acids. The V gene end was trimmed by 5 bases and the J gene end by 1 base; junction bases not matched to a gene: 5. The CDR3 spells CAWAPGQGTDTQYF. CDR3 nucleotides: TGTGCCTGGGCGCCGGGACAGGGCACAGATACGCAGTATTTT. Full variable domain (remainder filled in from reference TRBV30 and TRBJ2-3): SQTIHQWPATLVQPVGSPLSLECTVEGTSNPNLYWYRQAAGRGLQLLFYSVGIGQISSEVPQNLSASRPQDRQFILSSKKLLLSDSGFYLCAWAPGQGTDTQYFGPGTRLTVL.